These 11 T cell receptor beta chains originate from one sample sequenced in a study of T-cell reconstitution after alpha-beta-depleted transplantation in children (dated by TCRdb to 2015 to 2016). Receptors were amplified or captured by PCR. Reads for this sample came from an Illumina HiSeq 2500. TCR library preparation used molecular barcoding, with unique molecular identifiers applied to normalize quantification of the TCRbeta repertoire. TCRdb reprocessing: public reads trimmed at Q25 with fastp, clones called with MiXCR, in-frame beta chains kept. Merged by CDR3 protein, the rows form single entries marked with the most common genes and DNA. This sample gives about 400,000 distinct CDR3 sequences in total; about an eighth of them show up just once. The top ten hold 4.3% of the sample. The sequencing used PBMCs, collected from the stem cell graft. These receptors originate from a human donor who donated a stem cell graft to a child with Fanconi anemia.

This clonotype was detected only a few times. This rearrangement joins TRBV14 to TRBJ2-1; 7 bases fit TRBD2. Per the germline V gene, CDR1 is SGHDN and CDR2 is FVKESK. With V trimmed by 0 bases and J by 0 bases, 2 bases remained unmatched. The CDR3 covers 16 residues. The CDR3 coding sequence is TGTGCCAGCAGCCAAGATCGCGGGAGCTCCTACAATGAGCAGTTCTTC. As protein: CASSQDRGSSYNEQFF. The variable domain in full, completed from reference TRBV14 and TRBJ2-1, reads EAGVTQFPSHSVIEKGQTVTLRCDPISGHDNLYWYRRVMGKEIKFLLHFVKESKQDESGMPNNRFLAERTGGTYSTLKVQPAELEDSGVYFCASSQDRGSSYNEQFFGPGTRLTVL.

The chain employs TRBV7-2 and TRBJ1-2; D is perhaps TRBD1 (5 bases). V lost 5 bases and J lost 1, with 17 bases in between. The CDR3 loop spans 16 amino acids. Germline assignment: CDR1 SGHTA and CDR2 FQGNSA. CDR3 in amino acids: CASSPPPQGSNYGYTF. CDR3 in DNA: TGTGCCAGCAGCCCGCCGCCTCAGGGTAGTAACTATGGCTACACCTTC.

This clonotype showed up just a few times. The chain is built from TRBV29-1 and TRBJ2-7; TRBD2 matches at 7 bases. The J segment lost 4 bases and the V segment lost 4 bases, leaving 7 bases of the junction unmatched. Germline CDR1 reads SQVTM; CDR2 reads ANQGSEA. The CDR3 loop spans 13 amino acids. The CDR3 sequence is CSVGSGDGYEQYF. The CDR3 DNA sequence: TGCAGCGTTGGAAGCGGGGATGGTTACGAGCAGTACTTC.

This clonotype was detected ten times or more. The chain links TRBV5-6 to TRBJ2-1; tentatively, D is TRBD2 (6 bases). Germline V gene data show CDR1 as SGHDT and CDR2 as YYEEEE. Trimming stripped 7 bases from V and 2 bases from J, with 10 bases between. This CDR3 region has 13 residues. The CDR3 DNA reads TGTGCCAGCCAGGCGGGGACCTACAATGAGCAGTTCTTC. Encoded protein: CASQAGTYNEQFF.

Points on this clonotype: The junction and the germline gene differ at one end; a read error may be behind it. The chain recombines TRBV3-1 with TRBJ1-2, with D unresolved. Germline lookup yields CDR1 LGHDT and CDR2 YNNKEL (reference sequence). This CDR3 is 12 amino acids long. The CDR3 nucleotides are TGTGCCAGCGGCCAAGACAACTATGGCTACACCTTC. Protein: CASGQDNYGYTF.

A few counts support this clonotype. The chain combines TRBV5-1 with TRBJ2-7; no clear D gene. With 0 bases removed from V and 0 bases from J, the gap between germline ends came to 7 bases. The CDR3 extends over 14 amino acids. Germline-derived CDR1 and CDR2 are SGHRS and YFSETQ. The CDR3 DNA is TGCGCCAGCAGCTTGGGACTCCACTCCTACGAGCAGTACGTC. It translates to CASSLGLHSYEQYV.

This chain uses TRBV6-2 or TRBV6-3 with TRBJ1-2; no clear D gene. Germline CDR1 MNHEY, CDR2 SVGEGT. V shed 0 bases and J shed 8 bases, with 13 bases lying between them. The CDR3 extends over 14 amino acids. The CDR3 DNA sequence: TGTGCCAGCAGTTACTCGACGGCAGCCTGGGGCTACACCTTC. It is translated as CASSYSTAAWGYTF.

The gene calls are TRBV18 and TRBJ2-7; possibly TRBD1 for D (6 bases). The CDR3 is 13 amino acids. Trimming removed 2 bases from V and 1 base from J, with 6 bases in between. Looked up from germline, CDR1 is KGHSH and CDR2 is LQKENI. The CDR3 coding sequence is TGTGCCAGCTCACCAGGACAGTCCTACGAGCAGTACGTC. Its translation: CASSPGQSYEQYV.

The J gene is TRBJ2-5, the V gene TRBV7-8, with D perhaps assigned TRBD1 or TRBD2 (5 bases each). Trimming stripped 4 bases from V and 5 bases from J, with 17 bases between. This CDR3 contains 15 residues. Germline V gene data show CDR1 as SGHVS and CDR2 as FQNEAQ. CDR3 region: CASSSDMAGSETQYF. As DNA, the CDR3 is TGTGCCAGCAGCTCGGACATGGCAGGGAGCGAGACCCAGTACTTC.

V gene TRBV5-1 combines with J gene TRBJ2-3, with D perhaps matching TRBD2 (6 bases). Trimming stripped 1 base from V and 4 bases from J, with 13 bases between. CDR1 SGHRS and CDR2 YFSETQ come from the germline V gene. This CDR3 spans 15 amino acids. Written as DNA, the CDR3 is TGCGCCAGCAGCTTGTCCCCTGGGGAGGCAGATACGCAGTATTTT. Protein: CASSLSPGEADTQYF.

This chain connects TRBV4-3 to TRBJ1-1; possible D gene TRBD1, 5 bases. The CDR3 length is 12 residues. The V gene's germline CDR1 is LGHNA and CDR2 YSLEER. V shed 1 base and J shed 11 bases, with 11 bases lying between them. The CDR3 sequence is CASSQGGGTAFF. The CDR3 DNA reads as TGCGCCAGCAGCCAAGGTGGAGGGACTGCTTTCTTT.